Listed below are T cell receptor beta chains from one sample, sequenced in a study of Ad26.COV2.S vaccination and SARS-CoV-2 variants. Produced via immunoSEQ multiplex PCR; TCRdb's table is partial and in-frame only. The sample shows approximately 300,000 clones, 86% of them seen only once. The specimen comprised peripheral blood, sampled in a trial of Ad26.COV2.S vaccine versus placebo. These receptor sequences come from a person aged 18-65 years who received the Ad26.COV2.S COVID-19 vaccine or a placebo. Each CDR3 is given with its conserved first and last residue. D genes are given only for firm matches. Size values are once, few and many counts, or a class for expanded clones, and some rows have none.

V	length	D	size	J	CDR3	DNA
TRBV3-1/TRBV3-2	13	-	-	TRBJ2-1	CASSHLAYNEQFF	TGTGCCAGCAGCCACCTGGCGTACAATGAGCAGTTCTTC
TRBV5-6	14	TRBD1	-	TRBJ1-2	CASSEGQGSYGYTF	TGTGCCAGCAGCGAGGGACAGGGAAGCTATGGCTACACCTTC
TRBV6-2/TRBV6-3	17	-	-	TRBJ1-5	CASSYPPAVYSNQPQHF	TGTGCCAGCAGTTACCCCCCAGCTGTATATAGCAATCAGCCCCAGCATTTT
TRBV7-2	14	-	-	TRBJ2-1	CASSLEVQWDEQFF	TGTGCCAGCAGCTTAGAAGTCCAATGGGATGAGCAGTTCTTC
TRBV6-2/TRBV6-3	19	TRBD2	-	TRBJ2-3	CASSYHPRASGTSTDTQYF	TGTGCCAGCAGTTACCATCCCCGGGCTAGCGGGACTAGCACAGATACGCAGTATTTT
TRBV4-2	18	-	-	TRBJ2-1	CASSQVSSGPSPGDEQFF	TGTGCCAGCAGCCAAGTATCAAGCGGGCCAAGTCCCGGGGATGAGCAGTTCTTC
TRBV9	13	-	-	TRBJ2-5	CASSVYPGWTQYF	TGTGCCAGCAGCGTATACCCCGGTTGGACCCAGTACTTC
TRBV18	15	-	-	TRBJ1-2	CASSDRGTKKLGYTF	TGTGCCAGCTCAGACAGAGGCACTAAAAAACTGGGCTACACCTTC
TRBV5-1	14	-	-	TRBJ2-3	CASSLLENTDTQYF	TGCGCCAGCAGCTTGTTGGAGAACACAGATACGCAGTATTTT
TRBV10-3	16	TRBD2	-	TRBJ2-2	CAISESPSGGPGELFF	TGTGCCATCAGTGAGTCCCCGAGCGGGGGCCCCGGGGAGCTGTTTTTT
TRBV19	13	TRBD1	few	TRBJ2-3	CASKGASTDTQYF	TGTGCCAGTAAGGGGGCGAGCACAGATACGCAGTATTTT
TRBV5-4	13	-	-	TRBJ2-5	CASSFPQGGTQYF	TGTGCCAGCAGCTTCCCACAGGGTGGGACCCAGTACTTC
TRBV30	15	-	-	TRBJ1-4	CAWSSTYPTNEKLFF	TGTGCCTGGAGTTCGACCTACCCAACTAATGAAAAACTGTTTTTT
TRBV19	15	TRBD2	-	TRBJ2-6	CASSRGGSGANVLTF	TGTGCCAGTAGCCGGGGGGGCTCTGGGGCCAACGTCCTGACTTTC
TRBV6-5	16	-	-	TRBJ1-3	CASSYSIATPGNTIYF	TGTGCCAGCAGTTACTCGATCGCTACCCCCGGAAACACCATATATTTT
TRBV2	13	-	-	TRBJ1-6	CASSLNRNSPLHF	TGTGCCAGCAGCTTGAACAGAAATTCACCCCTCCACTTT
TRBV4-3	16	-	-	TRBJ1-2	CASSPARTQGRGGYTF	TGCGCCAGCAGCCCAGCACGTACTCAGGGACGAGGTGGCTACACCTTC
TRBV7-9	16	-	-	TRBJ1-2	CASREEGGLGVSGYTF	TGTGCCAGCAGGGAGGAGGGCGGGCTGGGTGTTTCCGGCTACACCTTC
TRBV25-1	12	-	-	TRBJ2-3	CASRGSTDTQYF	TGTGCCAGCAGGGGTAGCACAGATACGCAGTATTTT
TRBV7-2	14	-	-	TRBJ2-2	CASSFERVFGELFF	TGTGCCAGCAGCTTCGAGCGGGTTTTCGGGGAGCTGTTTTTT
TRBV5-1	17	-	-	TRBJ2-2	CASSLHDSTPNTGELFF	TGCGCCAGCAGCTTGCACGACAGCACTCCGAACACCGGGGAGCTGTTTTTT
TRBV18	15	TRBD1	-	TRBJ2-3	CASSPRTGGADTQYF	TGTGCCAGCTCACCGAGGACAGGGGGCGCAGATACGCAGTATTTT
TRBV6-5	14	-	-	TRBJ2-6	CASSRTGGANVLTF	TGTGCCAGCAGTCGTACTGGTGGGGCCAACGTCCTGACTTTC
TRBV7-2	14	-	-	TRBJ1-2	CASSSTGFAYGYTF	TGTGCCAGCAGCTCCACAGGGTTTGCTTATGGCTACACCTTC
TRBV7-6	16	TRBD1	-	TRBJ1-3	CASSVDRAATGNTIYF	TGTGCCAGCAGCGTAGACAGGGCGGCTACTGGAAACACCATATATTTT
TRBV12-3/TRBV12-4	13	-	few	TRBJ2-3	CASSFSGLDTQYF	TGTGCCAGCAGTTTCAGCGGGTTAGATACGCAGTATTTT
TRBV12-3/TRBV12-4	13	-	-	TRBJ2-7	CASSMGTPDEQYF	TGTGCCAGCAGTATGGGGACCCCCGACGAGCAGTACTTC
TRBV5-1	15	-	-	TRBJ2-5	CASSLEGRKKETQYF	TGCGCCAGCAGCTTGGAAGGACGGAAAAAAGAGACCCAGTACTTC
TRBV25-1	13	TRBD1	-	TRBJ1-2	CASTRQGAGGYTF	TGTGCCAGCACCAGACAGGGGGCGGGTGGCTACACCTTC
TRBV5-1	16	-	-	TRBJ1-4	CASSLDPQGTNEKLFF	TGCGCCAGCAGCTTGGATCCCCAGGGGACTAATGAAAAACTGTTTTTT
TRBV7-2	11	-	-	TRBJ2-1	CASSSLREQFF	TGTGCCAGCAGCTCTCTACGGGAGCAGTTCTTC